This T cell receptor beta chain was retrieved from a study of shared clonotypes between healthy human individuals (dated by TCRdb to 2020 to 2022). For context, the study as a whole: The cohort comprised a couple of women and a few men aged 18 to 49 years. For each donor, CD4 naive and CD4 memory were each given three plates, CD8 naive was given two plates, and CD8 memory was given one plate. Between about 0.9 and 9 billion PBMCs per donor were obtained by leukapheresis. The study deeply sequenced blood TCR repertoires of 5 or 6 healthy adults to estimate repertoire size and the extent of clonotype sharing between individuals. To increase sequencing depth and limit assay-specific biases, different laboratories used diverse techniques to prepare libraries and sequence TCR repertoires. Summary of the overall study and its limitations: Rarefaction of sorted-subset datasets indicated incomplete sequencing despite the large sequencing depth. Clonotypes shared by all four sorted-subset donors showed higher generation probabilities than non-shared clonotypes. Because the study included a small number of donors, the genetic and exposure-history diversity represented was limited. Estimated clonotype richness was generally larger for naive than for memory subsets. Across a few donors, approximately 5% of naive CD4, 3.5% of naive CD8, under 2.5% of memory CD4, and 0.3% to 0.45% of memory CD8 clonotypes were shared. Pairwise subsampling indicated that sequencing depth was expected to affect the degree of clonotype sharing among donors. Only blood was sampled, and tissue TCR repertoires likely differ from those in blood.

Using the deep immunoSEQ assay, TCR CDR3 regions were amplified from genomic DNA by multiplex PCR. Extracted genomic DNA from each cell subset was distributed evenly across all wells of several immunoSEQ 96-well plates, and each plate was treated as a replicate. For sorted subsets, 200 ng of genomic DNA, equivalent to around 29,000 T cell genomes, went into each replicate PCR. The purified libraries were quantified using a Qubit 3.0 fluorometer, sized with a Bioanalyzer 2100, and then quantified again using the KAPA Library Quantification kit. Each immunoSEQ 96-well plate was sequenced on its own single-read 150-cycle Illumina NextSeq 550 flow cell. The authors processed their data as follows. Because the immunoSEQ output included only junctional sequences and no quality scores, the filtering could not be the same as the filtering used for full-length reads. Sequences were annotated with PyIR, a Python wrapper for IgBLAST v1.9, and V/J genes and CDR3 were assigned using IMGT germline references. Reads were removed for weak V/J assignments (E-value above 1e-6), missing CDR3, stop codons, out-of-frame junctions, or ambiguous translated residues. A V3J clonotype was defined by an identical inferred V gene, J gene, and CDR3 amino acid sequence. To compute the percentage overlap between repertoires, the number of shared unique clonotypes was divided by the size of the smaller repertoire. RTK rarefaction, the Chao1 estimator, and Recon v2.1 estimates of unobserved clonotypes were used to assess repertoire richness. Generation probabilities were computed with OLGA for all TCRbeta clonotypes obtained by the gDNA method from four donors. In TCRdb, the immuneACCESS table is reduced to in-frame sequences with V and J assigned. These tables do not hold every clone; where another copy was compared, an unresolved V gene accounts for under half, and the others remain unexplained. Clone size and the V and J calls come from that table; the DNA yielded D and trimming. The sample table shows about 1,500,000 clones, and approximately 97% are seen once. Over 1% of the sample comes from the top ten.

From a lookup of the germline V gene, CDR1 and CDR2 are KGHSH and LQKENI. Its CDR3 holds 17 amino acids, cysteine through phenylalanine. Of all the DNA, just the CDR3 is kept, 51 bases in frame from base 1. V drops 0 bases and J drops 2 bases, leaving 16 bases in between. A note on this clone: Its specific antigen is unknown. Per-base quality was not reported, and no clone a single base away is much larger than it.

Healthy HIV-negative adults with no recently reported acute infections or vaccinations were included as donors. Every donor was a Caucasian adult living in Nashville, Tennessee, USA. Magnetic negative selection was used to enrich CD4+ T cells, after which naive cells were positively selected on CD45RA and the negative fraction became the memory subset. After blood collection by leukapheresis, PBMCs were isolated using Ficoll-Histopaque density gradient centrifugation and then cryopreserved in the vapor phase of liquid nitrogen. Analytical flow cytometry was used to check the purity and quantity of every magnetically sorted T cell population. Genomic DNA was isolated from each sorted fraction and quantified by UV absorbance on a Nanodrop 2000c.

The sequence was collected from a man aged 25 to 45 in good health. This sequence uses TRBV18 and TRBJ2-5, with the D assignment possibly TRBD1 or TRBD2, given 5 matching bases for each. Sequenced material: naive CD4+ T cells sorted from blood. This sample's cell subset or site label indicates: CD45RA+ positively selected. The DNA reads TGTGCCAGCTCACCACCTGCCTGGGGGATGATACAAGAGACCCAGTACTTC. It translates as CASSPPAWGMIQETQYF.